This note documents a single T cell receptor beta chain sequence. Its antigen is not known. This CDR3 has 16 residues. Germline V gene data show CDR1 as SGDLS and CDR2 as YYNGEE. V lost 0 bases, J lost 3 bases, and 6 bases stayed unmatched. The data were obtained in a study of shared clonotypes between healthy human individuals. Broader study findings: The sole specimen, blood, was sampled, and tissue repertoires likely differ.

Genomic DNA (from each subset) was split evenly across several immunoSEQ plates. The sorted-subset replicate PCRs were given around 200 ng DNA, which is approximately 30,000 T cell genomes. Clones were read by immunoSEQ multiplex PCR, and TCRdb kept only the in-frame ones, dropping some. The table includes some 2,500,000 clones, less than 95% detected once. The V gene is TRBV9, the J gene TRBJ1-3; TRBD1 matches 7 bases. This sequence originates from a man between 18 and 29 years old in good health. Some clones in this sample may be carry-over from other donors' samples. Sequenced input: naive CD4+ T cells from PBMCs. Regarding subset: CD45RA+ positively selected. CDR3 residues: CASSVATGRYGNTIYF. The CDR3 nucleotides are TGTGCCAGCAGCGTAGCGACAGGGAGATATGGAAACACCATATATTTT.